The rows below give T cell receptor beta chains drawn from one sample of a study of cytomegalovirus exposure and HLA in healthy donors. The protocol was immunoSEQ multiplex PCR, while the TCRdb copy is restricted to in-frame clones and leaves out a portion. The sample lists approximately 100,000 clones; roughly three quarters were seen once. Specimen: PBMCs. The receptors were gathered from a woman between 45 and 60 years old in good health and CMV-seropositive. Each CDR3 is given with its conserved first and last residue. A D gene is named only where the DNA matches it firmly. Not all rows give a size; the values are once, few, many and, for expanded clones, a class.

CDR3aa: CASSPGTVRGYTF
CDR3nt: TGCGCCAGCAGCCCTGGGACAGTTAGGGGCTACACCTTC
abundance: -
j_gene: TRBJ1-2
v_gene: TRBV5-1
d_gene: TRBD1

CDR3aa: CASSQKGKGNEQFF
CDR3nt: TGCGCCAGCAGCCAAAAGGGGAAGGGCAATGAGCAGTTCTTC
abundance: -
j_gene: TRBJ2-1
v_gene: TRBV4-1
d_gene: -

CDR3aa: CATSREVNYQETQYF
CDR3nt: TGTGCCACCAGCAGGGAGGTGAACTACCAAGAGACCCAGTACTTC
abundance: -
j_gene: TRBJ2-5
v_gene: TRBV15
d_gene: -

CDR3aa: CASSFGGGELFF
CDR3nt: TGTGCCAGCAGTTTTGGAGGCGGGGAGCTGTTTTTT
abundance: -
j_gene: TRBJ2-2
v_gene: TRBV5-4
d_gene: -

CDR3aa: CSSSPQGKRGYTF
CDR3nt: TGTTCCAGCAGCCCACAGGGGAAGAGGGGCTACACCTTC
abundance: -
j_gene: TRBJ1-2
v_gene: TRBV7-9
d_gene: TRBD1

CDR3aa: CASSPRREDTGELFF
CDR3nt: TGTGCCAGCTCACCACGCAGGGAGGACACCGGGGAGCTGTTTTTT
abundance: few
j_gene: TRBJ2-2
v_gene: TRBV18
d_gene: -

CDR3aa: CSVDGLAGVNEQYF
CDR3nt: TGCAGCGTTGATGGCCTAGCGGGGGTAAACGAGCAGTACTTC
abundance: -
j_gene: TRBJ2-7
v_gene: TRBV29-1
d_gene: TRBD2

CDR3aa: CASSNFRVPGTDTQYF
CDR3nt: TGTGCCAGCAGCAACTTTCGGGTCCCGGGCACAGATACGCAGTATTTT
abundance: once
j_gene: TRBJ2-3
v_gene: TRBV21-1
d_gene: -

CDR3aa: CASSLERRTDTQYF
CDR3nt: TGCGCCAGCAGCTTGGAGAGGAGGACAGATACGCAGTATTTT
abundance: -
j_gene: TRBJ2-3
v_gene: TRBV5-1
d_gene: -

CDR3aa: CASSYSSGKVNEQFF
CDR3nt: TGTGCCAGCAGTTACTCCTCCGGGAAGGTCAATGAGCAGTTCTTC
abundance: -
j_gene: TRBJ2-1
v_gene: TRBV6-5
d_gene: -

CDR3aa: CSVVGDQETQYF
CDR3nt: TGCAGCGTTGTCGGGGACCAAGAGACCCAGTACTTC
abundance: few
j_gene: TRBJ2-5
v_gene: TRBV29-1
d_gene: -

CDR3aa: CASSIGTGTPSQETQYF
CDR3nt: TGTGCCAGCAGCATAGGGACAGGGACCCCGTCCCAAGAGACCCAGTACTTC
abundance: few
j_gene: TRBJ2-5
v_gene: TRBV11-3
d_gene: TRBD1

CDR3aa: CASSEGRAGGKNSQYF
CDR3nt: TGTGCCAGCAGTGAGGGCCGAGCGGGGGGTAAAAACAGTCAGTACTTC
abundance: -
j_gene: TRBJ2-4
v_gene: TRBV2
d_gene: TRBD2

CDR3aa: CSVVVGTGGYEQYF
CDR3nt: TGCAGCGTTGTTGTTGGGACAGGGGGGTACGAGCAGTACTTC
abundance: -
j_gene: TRBJ2-7
v_gene: TRBV29-1
d_gene: TRBD1

CDR3aa: CAGKEPSTDTQYF
CDR3nt: TGTGCCGGAAAGGAGCCGAGCACAGATACGCAGTATTTT
abundance: -
j_gene: TRBJ2-3
v_gene: TRBV6-1
d_gene: -

CDR3aa: CASSPSGTGRTEAFF
CDR3nt: TGTGCCAGCAGCCCATCCGGGACAGGGAGGACTGAAGCTTTCTTT
abundance: -
j_gene: TRBJ1-1
v_gene: TRBV5-4
d_gene: TRBD1

CDR3aa: CASSLFTPNTGELFF
CDR3nt: TGTGCCAGCAGTCTCTTCACACCGAACACCGGGGAGCTGTTTTTT
abundance: few
j_gene: TRBJ2-2
v_gene: TRBV2
d_gene: -

CDR3aa: CASSPGTSGYNEQFF
CDR3nt: TGCGCCAGCAGCCCCGGGACTAGCGGTTACAATGAGCAGTTCTTC
abundance: -
j_gene: TRBJ2-1
v_gene: TRBV4-3
d_gene: TRBD2

CDR3aa: CASSAQGSTEAFF
CDR3nt: TGTGCCAGCAGTGCTCAGGGATCCACTGAAGCTTTCTTT
abundance: -
j_gene: TRBJ1-1
v_gene: TRBV6-5
d_gene: -

CDR3aa: CASSLSGETQYF
CDR3nt: TGTGCCAGCAGTCTTAGCGGGGAGACCCAGTACTTC
abundance: -
j_gene: TRBJ2-5
v_gene: TRBV6-1
d_gene: TRBD2

CDR3aa: CASSVQGSNYGYTF
CDR3nt: TGTGCCAGCAGCGTACAGGGATCAAACTATGGCTACACCTTC
abundance: -
j_gene: TRBJ1-2
v_gene: TRBV9
d_gene: -

CDR3aa: CASSQRDFYEQYF
CDR3nt: TGCGCCAGCAGCCAGAGGGACTTCTACGAGCAGTACTTC
abundance: -
j_gene: TRBJ2-7
v_gene: TRBV4-1
d_gene: -

CDR3aa: CASSKERAAHEAFF
CDR3nt: TGTGCCAGCAGCAAAGAACGTGCGGCTCATGAAGCTTTCTTT
abundance: -
j_gene: TRBJ1-1
v_gene: TRBV21-1
d_gene: -

CDR3aa: CASSLGPTSGANVLTF
CDR3nt: TGTGCCAGCAGCTTGGGACCGACTTCTGGGGCCAACGTCCTGACTTTC
abundance: -
j_gene: TRBJ2-6
v_gene: TRBV5-6
d_gene: -

CDR3aa: CASSQDAAGPGETQYF
CDR3nt: TGCGCCAGCAGCCAAGATGCGGCGGGGCCGGGAGAGACCCAGTACTTC
abundance: once
j_gene: TRBJ2-5
v_gene: TRBV4-3
d_gene: -

CDR3aa: CASSLDTSAETQYF
CDR3nt: TGCGCCAGCAGCTTGGATACTAGCGCCGAGACCCAGTACTTC
abundance: -
j_gene: TRBJ2-5
v_gene: TRBV5-1
d_gene: TRBD2

CDR3aa: CASTFGGTGTYEQYF
CDR3nt: TGTGCCAGCACCTTTGGGGGGACAGGGACCTACGAGCAGTACTTC
abundance: -
j_gene: TRBJ2-7
v_gene: TRBV6-5
d_gene: TRBD1

CDR3aa: CASSGSGLAGTNEQFF
CDR3nt: TGTGCCAGCTCCGGGTCTGGACTAGCGGGAACTAATGAGCAGTTCTTC
abundance: -
j_gene: TRBJ2-1
v_gene: TRBV18
d_gene: TRBD2

CDR3aa: CASSQVTGSNYGYTF
CDR3nt: TGCGCCAGCAGCCAAGTTACAGGATCTAACTATGGCTACACCTTC
abundance: -
j_gene: TRBJ1-2
v_gene: TRBV4-3
d_gene: -

CDR3aa: CASSPDGPSTDTQYF
CDR3nt: TGCGCCAGCAGCCCAGACGGTCCAAGCACAGATACGCAGTATTTT
abundance: -
j_gene: TRBJ2-3
v_gene: TRBV4-3
d_gene: -

CDR3aa: CASSFGQGNIQYF
CDR3nt: TGTGCCAGCAGCTTTGGACAGGGGAACATTCAGTACTTC
abundance: once
j_gene: TRBJ2-4
v_gene: TRBV7-9
d_gene: TRBD1

CDR3aa: CASSPGQAYTGELFF
CDR3nt: TGTGCCAGCAGCCCCGGACAGGCCTATACCGGGGAGCTGTTTTTT
abundance: once
j_gene: TRBJ2-2
v_gene: TRBV5-8
d_gene: TRBD1

CDR3aa: CASSALQGNEQFF
CDR3nt: TGTGCCAGCAGCGCACTACAGGGGAATGAGCAGTTCTTC
abundance: -
j_gene: TRBJ2-1
v_gene: TRBV9
d_gene: TRBD1

CDR3aa: CASRAGAGYGYTF
CDR3nt: TGTGCCAGCAGAGCAGGGGCCGGCTATGGCTACACCTTC
abundance: -
j_gene: TRBJ1-2
v_gene: TRBV6-1
d_gene: -

CDR3aa: CASSVRPGGYEQYF
CDR3nt: TGTGCCAGCAGCGTTCGACCGGGGGGCTACGAGCAGTACTTC
abundance: once
j_gene: TRBJ2-7
v_gene: TRBV9
d_gene: TRBD2

CDR3aa: CASYDGSSYEQYF
CDR3nt: TGCGCCAGCTACGACGGGAGCTCCTACGAGCAGTACTTC
abundance: -
j_gene: TRBJ2-7
v_gene: TRBV5-1
d_gene: -

CDR3aa: CASSEIQGRKETQYF
CDR3nt: TGTGCCAGCAGTGAAATCCAGGGGCGAAAAGAGACCCAGTACTTC
abundance: -
j_gene: TRBJ2-5
v_gene: TRBV25-1
d_gene: -

CDR3aa: CASRTGARQPQHF
CDR3nt: TGTGCCAGCAGGACAGGGGCGAGGCAGCCCCAGCATTTT
abundance: -
j_gene: TRBJ1-5
v_gene: TRBV2
d_gene: TRBD1

CDR3aa: CASSISPSGVGELFF
CDR3nt: TGTGCCAGTAGTATATCGCCTAGCGGGGTGGGGGAGCTGTTTTTT
abundance: -
j_gene: TRBJ2-2
v_gene: TRBV19
d_gene: TRBD2

CDR3aa: CASSEGGAGSGNTIYF
CDR3nt: TGTGCCAGCTCCGAAGGGGGGGCTGGCTCTGGAAACACCATATATTTT
abundance: -
j_gene: TRBJ1-3
v_gene: TRBV18
d_gene: -

CDR3aa: CASSARGGLTGELFF
CDR3nt: TGTGCCAGCAGCGCCCGGGGAGGGCTTACCGGGGAGCTGTTTTTT
abundance: -
j_gene: TRBJ2-2
v_gene: TRBV7-2
d_gene: TRBD2

CDR3aa: CASSYLTGFGYTF
CDR3nt: TGTGCCAGCAGTTACCTCACAGGGTTTGGCTACACCTTC
abundance: -
j_gene: TRBJ1-2
v_gene: TRBV6-5
d_gene: -

CDR3aa: CASSLGTMTINEQFF
CDR3nt: TGTGCCAGCAGCCTGGGAACCATGACTATCAATGAGCAGTTCTTC
abundance: -
j_gene: TRBJ2-1
v_gene: TRBV6-5
d_gene: -

CDR3aa: CASSIGRGETQYF
CDR3nt: TGTGCCAGTAGTATAGGGCGGGGAGAGACCCAGTACTTC
abundance: -
j_gene: TRBJ2-5
v_gene: TRBV19
d_gene: -

CDR3aa: CASRDRSNQPQHF
CDR3nt: TGTGCCAGTCGAGACAGAAGCAATCAGCCCCAGCATTTT
abundance: -
j_gene: TRBJ1-5
v_gene: TRBV19
d_gene: -

CDR3aa: CASSAGQGGYGYTF
CDR3nt: TGTGCCAGCAGCGCCGGACAGGGTGGCTATGGCTACACCTTC
abundance: -
j_gene: TRBJ1-2
v_gene: TRBV2
d_gene: TRBD1

CDR3aa: CASSRGTESSYEQYF
CDR3nt: TGTGCCAGCTCGCGGGGGACTGAGAGCTCCTACGAGCAGTACTTC
abundance: -
j_gene: TRBJ2-7
v_gene: TRBV18
d_gene: TRBD2

CDR3aa: CASSYSGQGAYEQYF
CDR3nt: TGTGCCAGCAGTTACTCGGGTCAGGGGGCTTACGAGCAGTACTTC
abundance: -
j_gene: TRBJ2-7
v_gene: TRBV6-6
d_gene: TRBD1

CDR3aa: CASSLVRGDTQYF
CDR3nt: TGTGCCAGCAGCTTGGTGAGGGGGGATACGCAGTATTTT
abundance: -
j_gene: TRBJ2-3
v_gene: TRBV5-8
d_gene: -

CDR3aa: CASSNGAGELFF
CDR3nt: TGTGCCAGCAGCAACGGAGCCGGGGAGCTGTTTTTT
abundance: once
j_gene: TRBJ2-2
v_gene: TRBV6-5
d_gene: -

CDR3aa: CASSLQSTSTDTQYF
CDR3nt: TGTGCCAGCAGTCTACAGAGCACTAGCACAGATACGCAGTATTTT
abundance: few
j_gene: TRBJ2-3
v_gene: TRBV6-1
d_gene: -

CDR3aa: CATSKAGLRHTGELFF
CDR3nt: TGTGCCACCAGCAAGGCGGGACTCAGGCACACCGGGGAGCTGTTTTTT
abundance: -
j_gene: TRBJ2-2
v_gene: TRBV15
d_gene: -

CDR3aa: CASSPIAGEAFF
CDR3nt: TGTGCCAGCAGTCCCATAGCAGGGGAAGCTTTCTTT
abundance: -
j_gene: TRBJ1-1
v_gene: TRBV11-2
d_gene: -

CDR3aa: CASSWTRQGVKEKLFF
CDR3nt: TGTGCCAGCAGCTGGACCCGACAGGGTGTAAAGGAAAAACTGTTTTTT
abundance: -
j_gene: TRBJ1-4
v_gene: TRBV7-8
d_gene: TRBD1

CDR3aa: CASSFGLAGGLGTDTQYF
CDR3nt: TGTGCCAGCAGTTTTGGCCTAGCGGGGGGGCTCGGCACAGATACGCAGTATTTT
abundance: -
j_gene: TRBJ2-3
v_gene: TRBV27
d_gene: TRBD2

CDR3aa: CASSLRTGSETEAFF
CDR3nt: TGCGCCAGCAGCTTGAGGACAGGGAGCGAAACTGAAGCTTTCTTT
abundance: -
j_gene: TRBJ1-1
v_gene: TRBV5-1
d_gene: TRBD1

CDR3aa: CASSWDRVDGYTF
CDR3nt: TGTGCCAGCAGCTGGGACAGGGTGGATGGCTACACCTTC
abundance: -
j_gene: TRBJ1-2
v_gene: TRBV5-6
d_gene: TRBD1